Below, 24 T cell receptor beta chains from the same sample are listed, as sequenced in a study of radiotherapy plus CTLA-4 blockade in lung cancer. Assay used: immunoSEQ multiplex PCR; TCRdb lists only in-frame clones, some missing. The sample has about 97,000 clones, around 74% seen once. This sample comprised peripheral blood, obtained from a patient treated with radiotherapy plus ipilimumab. Receptors originate from a human donor with non-small cell lung cancer who had a partial response to radiotherapy plus ipilimumab. Some clones in this sample may be carry-over from other donors' samples.

The table lists this clone with a count of one. The genes are TRBV5-5 and TRBJ1-2, with D perhaps TRBD1 (5 bases). The V gene lost 0 bases and the J gene lost 8 bases, with 17 bases spanning the gap. The CDR3 contains 15 residues. Germline V gives CDR1 SGHKS, CDR2 YYEKEE (reference sequence). This chain's CDR3 is CASSLDLARQGGYTF. The CDR3, as DNA: TGTGCCAGCAGCTTGGACCTCGCGAGGCAGGGAGGCTACACCTTC. Based on the CDR3 plus reference TRBV5-5 and TRBJ1-2, the full variable domain is DAGVTQSPTHLIKTRGQQVTLRCSPISGHKSVSWYQQVLGQGPQFIFQYYEKEERGRGNFPDRFSARQFPNYSSELNVNALLLGDSALYLCASSLDLARQGGYTFGSGTRLTVV.

The rearrangement links TRBV6-6 to TRBJ1-2, with a tentative D call TRBD1 (5 bases). The CDR3 covers 15 residues. Trimming shortened V by 6 bases and J by 0 bases, and 14 bases separated the two germline ends. Germline loops: CDR1 MNHNY, CDR2 SVGAGI (reference sequence). The chain's CDR3 is CASRRQQVANYGYTF. The CDR3 DNA reads as TGTGCCAGCAGACGCCAACAGGTTGCTAACTATGGCTACACCTTC.

This chain joins TRBV5-1 and TRBJ2-7; 11 positions agree with TRBD2. The CDR3 runs 15 residues. J lost 1 base, V lost 1 base, and 1 base had no gene match. Looked up from germline, CDR1 is SGHRS and CDR2 is YFSETQ. As DNA, the CDR3 is TGCGCCAGCAGCTTGAGACTAGCGGGGTCCTACGAGCAGTACTTC. As protein: CASSLRLAGSYEQYF.

This sequence joins TRBV11-3 and TRBJ2-7, with D maybe TRBD1 (5 bases). The V and J ends lost 4 bases and 6 bases respectively, with 22 bases between them. CDR3 length: 16 residues. The germline V gene encodes CDR1 SGHNT and CDR2 YENEEA. Here the CDR3 reads CASSYPPQMVGAEQYF. The CDR3 DNA is TGTGCCAGCAGCTATCCGCCCCAGATGGTAGGGGCCGAGCAGTACTTC.

This clone was observed a few times. This chain joins TRBV7-2 and TRBJ1-3; D is perhaps TRBD1 (5 bases). Deletions cut 8 bases from V and 4 bases from J, with 21 bases between. Germline assignment: CDR1 SGHTA and CDR2 FQGNSA. The CDR3 contains 16 residues. CDR3 nucleotide sequence: TGTGCCAGCGACCAATCCTCGGGGGGTCGAGGAAACACCATATATTTT. Translated, it gives CASDQSSGGRGNTIYF.

This clone was seen only once. The chain links TRBV2 to TRBJ1-5; no firm D call. V lost 6 bases and J lost 3, with 18 bases in between. The CDR3 is 16 residues long. From germline, CDR1 is SNHLY and CDR2 FYNNEI. The DNA for the CDR3 is TGTGCCAGCAGGCAAAGTTCGGGTGCCGACAATCAGCCCCAGCATTTT. Translating gives CASRQSSGADNQPQHF.

The V gene is TRBV16, the J gene TRBJ1-3; D is unresolved. Trimming removed 7 bases at V and 2 bases at J, with 15 bases between. CDR1 is KGHSY and CDR2 is FQNENV in the germline V gene. This CDR3 has 15 residues. The CDR3 loop is CASTSPPAAGNTIYF. CDR3 nucleotides: TGTGCCAGCACCTCCCCCCCGGCGGCTGGAAACACCATATATTTT.

The chain is built from TRBV20-1 and TRBJ2-1; D remains ambiguous. Trimming took off 3 bases at V and 8 bases at J, with 8 bases between the two ends. Germline loops: CDR1 DFQATT, CDR2 SNEGSKA (reference sequence). The CDR3 totals 11 residues. Written as DNA, the CDR3 is TGCAGTGCTAGTAGACTCTATGAGCAGTTCTTC. Translated, it gives CSASRLYEQFF.

This sequence joins TRBV7-8 and TRBJ2-7, with D perhaps matching TRBD1 (6 bases). The CDR3 sequence is 14 residues long. Germline V gene sequence: CDR1 SGHVS, CDR2 FQNEAQ. The V gene lost 1 base and the J gene lost 6 bases, with 13 bases spanning the gap. CDR3 in amino acids: CASSLGQVSAEQYF. The CDR3 nucleotides read TGTGCCAGCAGCTTAGGACAGGTCAGCGCCGAGCAGTACTTC. The full variable domain, completed using reference TRBV7-8 and TRBJ2-7, is GAGVSQSPRYKVAKRGQDVALRCDPISGHVSLFWYQQALGQGPEFLTYFQNEAQLDKSGLPSDRFFAERPEGSVSTLKIQRTQQEDSAVYLCASSLGQVSAEQYFGPGTRLTVT.

The chain employs TRBV7-9 and TRBJ1-1; TRBD1 matches 7 bases. V lost 4 bases to trimming and J lost 3 bases; unmatched junction nucleotides: 5. Per the germline V gene, CDR1 is SEHNR and CDR2 is FQNEAQ (reference sequence). The CDR3 consists of 14 residues. The CDR3 sequence: CASSSRQGYTEAFF. The CDR3 region has the DNA TGTGCCAGCAGCTCAAGACAGGGATACACTGAAGCTTTCTTT.

The table lists this clone with a few counts. The rearrangement uses TRBV10-1 and TRBJ2-5; D is perhaps TRBD2 (6 bases). The CDR3 has 14 amino acids. V lost 3 bases to trimming and J lost 5 bases, with 13 bases between them. The V gene's germline CDR1 is WNHNN and CDR2 SYGVQD (reference sequence). The CDR3 spells CASSDAGRGETQYF. CDR3 sequence (DNA): TGCGCCAGCAGTGATGCGGGAAGAGGGGAGACCCAGTACTTC.

The chain is built from TRBV29-1 and TRBJ2-5, with 10 bases fitting TRBD1. This CDR3 is built from 15 residues. With V trimmed by 6 bases and J by 5 bases, 12 bases remained unmatched. In germline, CDR1 is SQVTM, CDR2 ANQGSEA. This chain's CDR3 is CSVTAGTGVGETQYF. CDR3 nucleotide sequence: TGCAGCGTAACCGCCGGGACAGGGGTTGGGGAGACCCAGTACTTC. The whole variable domain, filled in from reference TRBV29-1 and TRBJ2-5, reads SAVISQKPSRDICQRGTSLTIQCQVDSQVTMMFWYRQQPGQSLTLIATANQGSEATYESGFVIDKFPISRPNLTFSTLTVSNMSPEDSSIYLCSVTAGTGVGETQYFGPGTRLLVL.

This clone has only one observation. The chain uses TRBV5-8 and TRBJ1-5, with D perhaps matching TRBD1 (5 bases). The germline V gene encodes CDR1 SGHTS and CDR2 YDEGEE. The CDR3 totals 16 residues. V was clipped by 0 bases and J by 0 bases, with 10 bases between them. CDR3 region: CASSLAGGYSNQPQHF. CDR3 sequence (DNA): TGTGCCAGCAGCTTGGCCGGGGGGTATAGCAATCAGCCCCAGCATTTT.

V is TRBV5-8 and J is TRBJ2-5; D perhaps matches TRBD1 (6 bases). CDR3 length: 15 residues. V lost 0 bases to trimming and J lost 3 bases, with 12 bases between them. CDR1 SGHTS and CDR2 YDEGEE come from the germline V gene. CDR3 loop: CASSLEQGAEETQYF. Written as DNA, the CDR3 is TGTGCCAGCAGCTTGGAACAGGGCGCCGAAGAGACCCAGTACTTC.

This clone showed up just once. The rearrangement uses TRBV7-2 and TRBJ2-7; TRBD1 aligns across 8 bases. Germline CDR1 is SGHTA and CDR2 is FQGNSA. The CDR3 runs to 15 residues. Trimming took 4 bases from V and 3 from J; bases not matched to a gene: 8. In nucleotides, the CDR3 is TGTGCCAGCAGCTCGACAGGGGTAGGGAGCTACGAGCAGTACTTC. Its translation is CASSSTGVGSYEQYF.

The chain joins TRBV11-2 to TRBJ2-5; a weak D match, TRBD1 (6 bases). The CDR3 has 16 residues. The V gene's germline CDR1 is SGHAT and CDR2 FQNNGV. V shed 3 bases and J shed 6 bases, with 20 bases lying between them. The CDR3 nucleotides are TGTGCCAGCAGCTTGACAACCGGGACAAAGTCTCAGACCCAGTACTTC. Translated: CASSLTTGTKSQTQYF.

This clone appeared a few times. This sequence joins TRBV19 and TRBJ1-4; a possible D gene is TRBD1 (6 bases). The V gene's germline CDR1 is LNHDA and CDR2 SQIVND (reference sequence). V was cut by 7 bases and J by 7 bases, with 13 bases left in between. The CDR3 is made up of 13 amino acids. CDR3 region: CASNQGRGEKLFF. The CDR3 DNA sequence: TGTGCCAGTAACCAGGGGCGAGGTGAAAAACTGTTTTTT.

The genes are TRBV29-1 and TRBJ2-1; D is unclear. CDR1 is SQVTM, CDR2 ANQGSEA, per germline. V gave up 4 bases and J gave up 3 bases, with 10 bases separating them. The CDR3 sequence is 13 residues long. The DNA for the CDR3 is TGCAGCGTTGGAGAGGCCAGCTACAATGAGCAGTTCTTC. Amino acid sequence: CSVGEASYNEQFF.

This rearrangement joins TRBV5-1 to TRBJ2-3, with 8 bases identical to TRBD1. The trim removed 2 bases at V and 5 bases at J, leaving 7 bases unmatched. The CDR3 runs to 15 residues. Germline V gene sequence: CDR1 SGHRS, CDR2 YFSETQ. DNA for the CDR3: TGCGCCAGCAGCTTACAACAGGGGGTGGGAGATACGCAGTATTTT. Translating gives CASSLQQGVGDTQYF.

Only a few counts were recorded for this clone. V usage is TRBV6-6 and J usage is TRBJ1-5; D is unclear. The germline V gene has CDR1 MNHNY and CDR2 SVGAGI (reference sequence). The CDR3 totals 13 residues. With 5 bases removed from V and 2 bases from J, the gap between germline ends came to 7 bases. The CDR3 DNA reads TGTGCCAGCAGTCCACGGGGCAATCAGCCCCAGCATTTT. It codes for CASSPRGNQPQHF.

The chain employs TRBV7-2 and TRBJ2-3, with D perhaps TRBD1 (6 bases). Trimming took off 4 bases at V and 5 bases at J, with 16 bases between the two ends. Germline CDR1 is SGHTA and CDR2 is FQGNSA. The CDR3 sequence is 15 residues long. In nucleotides, the CDR3 is TGTGCCAGCAGCTACCGCCAGGGGCGCAAAGATACGCAGTATTTT. Protein sequence: CASSYRQGRKDTQYF.

This chain uses TRBV28 with TRBJ1-2, with D possibly being TRBD1 (6 bases). V was cut by 4 bases and J by 4 bases, with 16 bases left in between. There are 15 residues in the CDR3. Germline V gene sequence: CDR1 MDHEN, CDR2 SYDVKM. The CDR3 spells CASSSPMGRGYGYTF. The CDR3 coding sequence is TGTGCCAGCAGTTCCCCAATGGGCAGGGGCTATGGCTACACCTTC.

The genes are TRBV4-2 and TRBJ1-1; D is uncertain. The ends were cut back, 6 bases at V and 8 bases at J, with 10 bases in the middle. Germline CDR1 LGHNA, CDR2 YNFKEQ. This CDR3 region has 11 residues. The CDR3 bases are TGTGCCAGCAGTACATGGCAGGAAGCTTTCTTT. It translates to CASSTWQEAFF.

In this sample, this clone turned up a few times. V is TRBV28 and J is TRBJ1-2, with D tentatively TRBD1 (5 bases). Trimming left V 9 bases short and J 8 bases short, with 13 bases between. Germline V CDR1 and CDR2: MDHEN, SYDVKM. The CDR3 is 11 amino acids. CDR3 DNA: TGTGCCAGTGGGAGGGGTTCGGGCTACACCTTC. The encoded protein is CASGRGSGYTF.